The next 22 T cell receptor beta chains were all read from a single sample in a study of cytomegalovirus exposure and HLA in healthy donors. Measured with immunoSEQ multiplex PCR; TCRdb has only the in-frame clones, and not every one. In the table there are some 64,000 clones, 90% to 96% of which are singletons. Specimen: PBMCs. The receptors derive from a woman aged 18-35 years in good health and CMV-seronegative.

The chain is built from TRBV5-1 and TRBJ2-5; D possibly corresponds to TRBD2 (6 bases). This CDR3 has 15 amino acids. Trimming took off 0 bases at V and 5 bases at J, with 14 bases between the two ends. Germline V CDR1 and CDR2: SGHRS, YFSETQ. The chain's CDR3 is CASSLGDLAGETQYF. CDR3 sequence (DNA): TGCGCCAGCAGCTTGGGGGACCTTGCGGGGGAGACCCAGTACTTC. The variable domain in full, completed from reference TRBV5-1 and TRBJ2-5, reads KAGVTQTPRYLIKTRGQQVTLSCSPISGHRSVSWYQQTPGQGLQFLFEYFSETQRNKGNFPGRFSGRQFSNSRSEMNVSTLELGDSALYLCASSLGDLAGETQYFGPGTRLLVL.

This clone was seen a few times. The V gene is TRBV7-8, the J gene TRBJ2-1; TRBD2 matches 10 bases. CDR1 is SGHVS, CDR2 FQNEAQ, per germline. Trimming cost V 5 bases and J 8 bases; bases outside gene matches: 9. The length of the CDR3 is 15 residues. CDR3 region: CASSPSGSGWDEQFF. The CDR3 DNA reads as TGTGCCAGCAGCCCTAGCGGGAGTGGGTGGGATGAGCAGTTCTTC.

The chain is built from TRBV5-4 and TRBJ2-5; 13 positions agree with TRBD2. CDR1 SGHNT and CDR2 YYREEE come from the germline V gene (reference sequence). V was pared by 4 bases and J by 5 bases, with 8 bases of the junction left unmatched. The CDR3 contains 16 residues. This CDR3 is CASSLRTSGGGETQYF. The DNA for the CDR3 is TGTGCCAGCAGCCTCCGGACTAGCGGGGGCGGGGAGACCCAGTACTTC.

V usage is TRBV6-6 and J usage is TRBJ2-7; the D gene is possibly TRBD2 (5 bases). Germline V gives CDR1 MNHNY, CDR2 SVGAGI (reference sequence). V was shortened by 6 bases and J by 0 bases, with 12 bases between the two germline ends. This CDR3 comprises 14 residues. The CDR3 bases are TGTGCCAGCAGCCCTAGCACGAGCTCCTACGAGCAGTACTTC. It encodes CASSPSTSSYEQYF.

The chain joins TRBV6-5 to TRBJ2-3, with TRBD2 as a possible D gene (7 bases). The CDR3 covers 14 residues. With 5 bases removed from V and 6 bases from J, the gap between germline ends came to 15 bases. CDR1 and CDR2 from the germline V gene are MNHEY and SVGAGI. CDR3 sequence reads: CASSGRGSGDTQYF. CDR3 DNA sequence: TGTGCCAGCAGTGGGAGGGGGTCCGGTGATACGCAGTATTTT.

CDR3 nucleotides: TGTGCCAGCAGCCCACCCAGGGGGAGCTCTGGGGCCAACGTCCTGACTTTC. It codes for CASSPPRGSSGANVLTF. The rearrangement links TRBV27 to TRBJ2-6; 7 bases align to TRBD1. The CDR3 covers 17 residues. Looked up from germline, CDR1 is MNHEY and CDR2 is SMNVEV (reference sequence). V lost 6 bases, J lost 0 bases, and 8 bases stayed unmatched.

The V call is TRBV27, the J call TRBJ1-5; TRBD1 is a possible D gene (6 bases). The CDR3 extends over 13 amino acids. V was trimmed by 3 bases and J by 7 bases, leaving 10 bases between them. CDR1 MNHEY and CDR2 SMNVEV come from the germline V gene (reference sequence). The DNA of the CDR3 is TGTGCCAGCAGTTTGGGGGCCTTACAGCCCCAGCATTTT. It codes for CASSLGALQPQHF.

The chain combines TRBV30 with TRBJ2-7, with TRBD1 matching over 9 bases. Germline V gives CDR1 GTSNPN, CDR2 SVGIG (reference sequence). The CDR3 is made up of 13 amino acids. V gave up 5 bases and J gave up 3 bases; unmatched junction bases: 5. CDR3 bases: TGTGCCTGGGGGGCGGGACAGGGCTACGAGCAGTACTTC. Amino acids: CAWGAGQGYEQYF.

This clone was recorded once. The V call is TRBV28, the J call TRBJ2-1; D unclear. CDR3 length equals 14 residues. CDR1 and CDR2 from the germline V gene are MDHEN and SYDVKM. V gave up 8 bases and J gave up 2 bases, with 13 bases separating them. This CDR3 reads CASRAEAAYNEQFF. Written as DNA, the CDR3 is TGTGCCAGCCGAGCTGAGGCAGCCTACAATGAGCAGTTCTTC. The complete variable domain, with remaining parts taken from reference TRBV28 and TRBJ2-1, reads DVKVTQSSRYLVKRTGEKVFLECVQDMDHENMFWYRQDPGLGLRLIYFSYDVKMKEKGDIPEGYSVSREKKERFSLILESASTNQTSMYLCASRAEAAYNEQFFGPGTRLTVL.

This rearrangement joins TRBV7-2 to TRBJ2-1; 8 positions match TRBD1. J was trimmed by 2 bases and V by 1 base; bases with no gene match: 1. The germline CDR1 and CDR2 sequences are SGHTA and FQGNSA. This CDR3 contains 15 residues. The CDR3 DNA reads TGTGCCAGCAGCTTAGGACAGGGGCCCTACAATGAGCAGTTCTTC. It yields the protein CASSLGQGPYNEQFF. Full variable domain (remainder filled in from reference TRBV7-2 and TRBJ2-1): GAGVSQSPSNKVTEKGKDVELRCDPISGHTALYWYRQSLGQGLEFLIYFQGNSAPDKSGLPSDRFSAERTGGSVSTLTIQRTQQEDSAVYLCASSLGQGPYNEQFFGPGTRLTVL.

V is TRBV7-9 and J is TRBJ2-3; 9 nucleotides line up with TRBD2. J lost 4 bases, V lost 5 bases, and 19 bases had no gene match. The CDR3 has 19 residues. The germline gives CDR1 SEHNR, CDR2 FQNEAQ (reference sequence). CDR3 nucleotide sequence: TGTGCCAGCAGCAACGTCGTGGTAGCGGGGGAAGGGTTGTCAGATACGCAGTATTTT. This sequence encodes CASSNVVVAGEGLSDTQYF.

The chain joins TRBV9 to TRBJ2-1, with a weak D call TRBD2 (6 bases). The CDR3 contains 13 residues. With 7 bases removed from V and 8 bases from J, the gap between germline ends came to 16 bases. Germline V gene sequence: CDR1 SGDLS, CDR2 YYNGEE. The CDR3 sequence is CASGREPSYEQFF. CDR3 sequence (DNA): TGTGCCAGCGGTCGGGAGCCCTCGTATGAGCAGTTCTTC.

The gene calls are TRBV4-3 and TRBJ2-7; D might be TRBD2 (6 bases). Germline-derived CDR1 and CDR2 are LGHNA and YSLEER. With 3 bases removed from V and 2 bases from J, the gap between germline ends came to 17 bases. The length of the CDR3 is 16 residues. CDR3 bases: TGCGCCAGCAGCCAGCCCTGGGACTTCCCAACCTACGAGCAGTACTTC. Amino acids: CASSQPWDFPTYEQYF.

The rearrangement uses TRBV5-8 and TRBJ2-7; a weak D match, TRBD2 (5 bases). The CDR3 consists of 13 residues. Trimming shortened V by 4 bases and J by 7 bases, and 15 bases separated the two germline ends. Germline V gene data show CDR1 as SGHTS and CDR2 as YDEGEE. The CDR3 region has the DNA TGTGCCAGCAGCCGGACCAACACGGGGGAGCAGTACTTC. Translating it yields CASSRTNTGEQYF. Looking up the rest from reference TRBV5-8 and TRBJ2-7 gives the full variable domain: EAGVTQSPTHLIKTRGQQATLRCSPISGHTSVYWYQQALGLGLQFLLWYDEGEERNRGNFPPRFSGRQFPNYSSELNVNALELEDSALYLCASSRTNTGEQYFGPGTRLTVT.

This chain joins TRBV19 and TRBJ2-3, with a possible D match to TRBD2 (6 bases). Trimming cost V 5 bases and J 5 bases, with 14 bases left between them. The CDR3 covers 14 residues. Germline CDR1 reads LNHDA; CDR2 reads SQIVND (reference sequence). CDR3 amino acids: CASSARDPGDTQYF. The CDR3 DNA reads TGTGCCAGTAGTGCGCGGGACCCGGGAGATACGCAGTATTTT.

The chain couples TRBV12-5 to TRBJ1-2, with 7 bases aligning to TRBD1. The V gene end was trimmed by 5 bases and the J gene end by 4 bases; junction bases not matched to a gene: 4. This CDR3 is 13 amino acids long. Germline CDR1 LGHNT, CDR2 FRNRAP. CDR3 DNA: TGTGCTAGTGGTGGGGACAGAGCCTATGGCTACACCTTC. As protein: CASGGDRAYGYTF. Combining the CDR3 with reference TRBV12-5 and TRBJ1-2 gives the whole variable domain DARVTQTPRHKVTEMGQEVTMRCQPILGHNTVFWYRQTMMQGLELLAYFRNRAPLDDSGMPKDRFSAEMPDATLATLKIQPSEPRDSAVYFCASGGDRAYGYTFGSGTRLTVV.

The rearrangement links TRBV28 to TRBJ1-1; 10 bases match TRBD1. The CDR3 extends over 15 amino acids. Germline assignment: CDR1 MDHEN and CDR2 SYDVKM. The V segment lost 4 bases and the J segment 5 bases; nucleotides outside the gene matches: 7. This chain's CDR3 is CASSSPGTGATEAFF. CDR3 DNA: TGTGCCAGCAGTTCACCCGGGACAGGGGCGACTGAAGCTTTCTTT.

V is TRBV15 and J is TRBJ2-7; 7 bases line up with TRBD1. V lost 4 bases, J lost 3 bases, and 9 bases stayed unmatched. The germline CDR1 and CDR2 sequences are LNHNV and YYDKDF (reference sequence). This CDR3 is 15 amino acids long. CDR3 DNA: TGTGCCACCAGCATTGGGCAGGGGGTCGGCTACGAGCAGTACTTC. This encodes CATSIGQGVGYEQYF. Supplemented by reference TRBV15 and TRBJ2-7, the full variable domain reads DAMVIQNPRYQVTQFGKPVTLSCSQTLNHNVMYWYQQKSSQAPKLLFHYYDKDFNNEADTPDNFQSRRPNTSFCFLDIRSPGLGDTAMYLCATSIGQGVGYEQYFGPGTRLTVT.

The J gene is TRBJ2-1, the V gene TRBV7-2; 11 bases agree with TRBD2. The CDR3 loop spans 15 amino acids. Germline loops: CDR1 SGHTA, CDR2 FQGNSA. Trimming at V came to 1 base and at J to 8 bases, leaving 4 bases not matched to a gene. The CDR3 sequence is CASSLGLAGGYEQFF. DNA for the CDR3: TGTGCCAGCAGCTTAGGGCTAGCGGGGGGCTATGAGCAGTTCTTC.

V usage is TRBV7-3 and J usage is TRBJ2-7; 7 bases map to TRBD1. Trimming at V came to 4 bases and at J to 6 bases, leaving 12 bases not matched to a gene. The germline CDR1 and CDR2 sequences are SGHTA and FQGTGA. The CDR3 totals 15 residues. The CDR3 nucleotides are TGTGCCAGCAGCTCCCGGCCGACAGGGTGGGTCGAGCAGTACTTC. Amino acid sequence: CASSSRPTGWVEQYF. Complete variable domain (other parts from reference TRBV7-3 and TRBJ2-7): GAGVSQTPSNKVTEKGKYVELRCDPISGHTALYWYRQSLGQGPEFLIYFQGTGAADDSGLPNDRFFAVRPEGSVSTLKIQRTERGDSAVYLCASSSRPTGWVEQYFGPGTRLTVT.

The chain employs TRBV9 and TRBJ2-1; 9 nucleotides align to TRBD2. The junction had 13 bases not matched to a gene; V was cut back by 4 bases and J by 8 bases. This CDR3 comprises 16 residues. Per germline, CDR1 SGDLS and CDR2 YYNGEE. CDR3 bases: TGTGCCAGCAGCACAAAGCGGGCTAGCGGGGACTATGAGCAGTTCTTC. The encoded protein is CASSTKRASGDYEQFF.

The chain recombines TRBV28 with TRBJ1-2; TRBD1 is a possible D gene (5 bases). The V end was cut by 6 bases, the J end by 5 bases, with 7 bases between. CDR1 MDHEN and CDR2 SYDVKM come from the germline V gene. The CDR3 loop spans 11 amino acids. The CDR3 coding sequence is TGTGCCAGCAGGGGGGGGTATGGCTACACCTTC. Its protein product is CASRGGYGYTF.